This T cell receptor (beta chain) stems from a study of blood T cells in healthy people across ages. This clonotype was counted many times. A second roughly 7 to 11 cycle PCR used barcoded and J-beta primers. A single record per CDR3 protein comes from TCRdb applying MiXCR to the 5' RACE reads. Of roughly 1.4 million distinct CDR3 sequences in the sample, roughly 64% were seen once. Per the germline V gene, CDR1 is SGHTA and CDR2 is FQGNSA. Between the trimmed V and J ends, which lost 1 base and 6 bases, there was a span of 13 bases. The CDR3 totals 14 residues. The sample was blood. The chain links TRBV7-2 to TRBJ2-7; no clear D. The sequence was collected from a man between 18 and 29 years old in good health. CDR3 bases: TGTGCCAGCAGCTTAGAGAGAGTAGCAACCGAGCAGTACTTC. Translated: CASSLERVATEQYF.